A single sample is the source of the 19 T cell receptor beta chains below, sequenced in a study of regulatory T cells in long-lasting Graves disease. Noted time point: newly diagnosed GD, antithyroid drugs for less than 3 months. Extracted RNA from PBMCs served as the source of the TCR library. To make TCR beta libraries, researchers used iRepertoire HTBI primers and Arm-PCR of CDR3 regions. One entry per CDR3 protein, called by TCRdb with MiXCR from the multiplex PCR reads. The sample comprises 400,000 to 550,000 distinct CDR3 sequences, about 15% of which are singletons, and about a sixth rests with the top ten. These same data were also listed under a study on T cells in Graves' hyperthyroidism and ophthalmopathy.

The sample was peripheral blood mononuclear cells (PBMCs), taken at new diagnosis, from a patient treated with antithyroid drugs. The receptors come from a woman in her 30s with Graves disease.

This clonotype was recorded at least ten times. The chain carries TRBV30 and TRBJ1-2; tentative D call: TRBD1 (6 bases). The CDR3 sequence is 15 residues long. Per the germline V gene, CDR1 is GTSNPN and CDR2 is SVGIG (reference sequence). V lost 2 bases and J lost 8, with 21 bases in between. The CDR3 protein is CAWSIGTLGGLGYTF. CDR3 coding DNA: TGTGCCTGGAGTATAGGGACACTAGGAGGGTTAGGCTACACCTTC.

Many counts were recorded for this clonotype. This chain uses TRBV2 with TRBJ1-1; no reliable D call. Trimming left V 6 bases short and J 0 bases short, with 11 bases between. This CDR3 is built from 14 residues. The V gene's germline CDR1 is SNHLY and CDR2 FYNNEI. CDR3 sequence (DNA): TGTGCCAGCAGCGCTGGAGAAATGAACACTGAAGCTTTCTTT. Its translation is CASSAGEMNTEAFF.

A note on this clonotype: A much larger clone differs from this one at a single base, so this may be a read error. This rearrangement joins TRBV2 to TRBJ2-1; 11 bases match TRBD1. CDR1 and CDR2 from the germline V gene are SNHLY and FYNNEI. The CDR3 consists of 14 residues. The J segment lost 7 bases and the V segment lost 8 bases, leaving 7 bases of the junction unmatched. As DNA, the CDR3 is TGTGCCAGCCCTGGTGGGACAGGGGGGAATGAGCAGTTCTTC. Protein: CASPGGTGGNEQFF.

This clonotype was observed at least ten times. This chain joins TRBV5-1 and TRBJ1-1; TRBD1 might be the D (6 bases). Germline V gene lookup returns CDR1 SGHRS and CDR2 YFSETQ. This CDR3 is 14 amino acids long. Trimming stripped 3 bases from V and 2 bases from J, with 11 bases between. The CDR3 is CASSSGTINTEAFF. In nucleotides, the CDR3 is TGCGCCAGCAGCTCCGGGACAATTAACACTGAAGCTTTCTTT.

In this sample, this clonotype turned up many times. The CDR3 region has the DNA TGCGCCAGCAGCTTGTCCGGGACAGGGAGGAATGAGCAGTTCTTC. Amino acid sequence: CASSLSGTGRNEQFF. The genes are TRBV5-1 and TRBJ2-1; TRBD1 matches at 9 bases. J lost 7 bases, V lost 1 base, and 6 bases had no gene match. The CDR3 contains 15 residues. Germline V gives CDR1 SGHRS, CDR2 YFSETQ.

Turning to this clonotype: Just one base apart from a much larger clone, this may be a read error. This rearrangement joins TRBV11-3 to TRBJ2-7, with D perhaps matching TRBD2 (6 bases). The germline V gene has CDR1 SGHNT and CDR2 YENEEA. V was shortened by 7 bases and J by 3 bases, with 19 bases between the two germline ends. The CDR3 has 15 amino acids. CDR3 amino acids: CASNPEGLPSYEQYF. The CDR3 region has the DNA TGTGCCAGCAACCCAGAGGGACTTCCGAGCTACGAGCAGTACTTC.

Details on this clonotype: A much larger clone lies a single base off, so this may be a read error. The CDR3 nucleotides read TGTGCCAGCAGCCCGGGAGGGGCCGACAATGGGCAGCTCTTC. It specifies CASSPGGADNGQLF. The genes are TRBV5-6 and TRBJ2-1, with TRBD2 matching 8 bases. This CDR3 is 14 amino acids long. Germline V gene sequence: CDR1 SGHDT, CDR2 YYEEEE.

A remark on this clonotype: Sequence at one end of the junction differs from germline and may be a read error. The chain recombines TRBV28 with TRBJ2-7; D not resolved. CDR1 is MDHEN, CDR2 SYDVKM, per germline. The length of the CDR3 is 12 residues. The CDR3 nucleotides are TGTGCCAGCGGTTTATGGGCCTACGAGCAGTACTTC. It encodes CASGLWAYEQYF.

This clonotype was picked up many times. This chain uses TRBV7-9 with TRBJ1-1; D gene unclear. The CDR3 runs 13 residues. The germline CDR1 and CDR2 sequences are SEHNR and FQNEAQ (reference sequence). V was trimmed by 2 bases and J by 6 bases, leaving 10 bases between them. CDR3 DNA: TGTGCCAGCAGCTTAAGTCCGTCCCCTGAAGCTTTCTTT. Translated: CASSLSPSPEAFF.

This clonotype was counted between two and nine times. This sequence is one base from a far larger clone and is likely a read error. The chain employs TRBV7-3 and TRBJ2-1; 8 bases are a match to TRBD2. V trimming: 2 bases; J trimming: 6 bases; junction bases outside the gene matches: 6. The germline gives CDR1 SGHTA, CDR2 FQGTGA. The CDR3 covers 15 residues. The CDR3 bases are TGTGCCAGCAGCTTATCCAGCGGGAGTTTCAATGAGCAGTTCTTC. Amino acids: CASSLSSGSFNEQFF. Full variable domain (missing parts from reference TRBV7-3 and TRBJ2-1): GAGVSQTPSNKVTEKGKYVELRCDPISGHTALYWYRQSLGQGPEFLIYFQGTGAADDSGLPNDRFFAVRPEGSVSTLKIQRTERGDSAVYLCASSLSSGSFNEQFFGPGTRLTVL.

This clonotype occurred once. Given a much more abundant clone one base away, this may be a read error. The chain combines TRBV28 with TRBJ2-5; 8 nucleotides align to TRBD1. Germline-derived CDR1 and CDR2 are MDHEN and SYDVKM. V shed 6 bases, J shed 4 bases, and the junction held 10 bases outside the gene matches. There are 15 residues in the CDR3. The CDR3 DNA follows: TGTGCCAGCAGCTTTCCGGACAGGGTTGGAGAGACCCAGTACTTC. This translates into CASSFPDRVGETQYF.

This clonotype was observed a handful of times. The rearrangement links TRBV6-5 to TRBJ2-7; perhaps D is TRBD1 or TRBD2 (6 bases each). The CDR3 is made up of 15 amino acids. Germline-derived CDR1 and CDR2 are MNHEY and SVGAGI. V was clipped by 4 bases and J by 3 bases, with 16 bases between them. CDR3 in DNA: TGTGCCAGCAGTTGGAAGGGGGGCGAGAACTACGAGCAGTACTTC. This gives the protein CASSWKGGENYEQYF.

In this sample, this clonotype turned up many times. The chain joins TRBV7-2 to TRBJ2-3, with 7 bases lining up with TRBD1. Germline V gene lookup returns CDR1 SGHTA and CDR2 FQGNSA. V lost 5 bases, J lost 1 base, and 6 bases stayed unmatched. This CDR3 spans 15 amino acids. The CDR3 spells CASSLAGTGTDTQYF. DNA of the CDR3: TGTGCCAGCAGCCTCGCCGGGACAGGCACAGATACGCAGTATTTT.

A remark on this clonotype: The junction shows a germline mismatch at one end, possibly a read error. The rearrangement links TRBV15 to TRBJ1-2; D not resolved. The CDR3 runs to 11 residues. Germline V gives CDR1 LNHNV, CDR2 YYDKDF (reference sequence). The chain's CDR3 is CATSRDGVKEF. CDR3 bases: TGTGCCACCAGCAGAGATGGAGTAAAGGAATTC.

The chain links TRBV19 to TRBJ1-5; no definite D call. The CDR3 length is 15 residues. V was shortened by 5 bases and J by 0 bases, with 11 bases between the two germline ends. Germline loops: CDR1 LNHDA, CDR2 SQIVND (reference sequence). CDR3 protein: CASSPRPGSNQPQHF. CDR3 DNA: TGTGCCAGTAGTCCCCGACCAGGTAGCAATCAGCCCCAGCATTTT.

This clonotype was recorded at least ten times. This chain links TRBV13 with TRBJ2-5, with TRBD2 matching 13 bases. The J segment lost 4 bases and the V segment lost 2 bases, leaving 4 bases of the junction unmatched. CDR1 and CDR2 (germline): PRHDT, FYEKMQ (reference sequence). The length of the CDR3 is 16 residues. CDR3 region: CASSLRTSGSLETQYF. CDR3 DNA: TGTGCCAGCAGCTTAAGGACTAGCGGGAGTTTAGAGACCCAGTACTTC.

This clonotype was detected many times. This chain joins TRBV5-5 and TRBJ2-3, with 8 bases that match TRBD1. Germline V CDR1 and CDR2: SGHKS, YYEKEE (reference sequence). The trim removed 4 bases at V and 2 bases at J, leaving 6 bases unmatched. The CDR3 length is 15 residues. The CDR3 here is CASSGQGEYTDTQYF. The CDR3 DNA sequence: TGTGCCAGCAGCGGACAGGGAGAATACACAGATACGCAGTATTTT.

This clonotype was seen repeatedly, ten times or more. The rearrangement uses TRBV3-1 and TRBJ1-5, with 8 bases fitting TRBD1. Germline V gene sequence: CDR1 LGHDT, CDR2 YNNKEL (reference sequence). The CDR3 covers 16 residues. Trimming at V came to 1 base and at J to 3 bases, leaving 5 bases not matched to a gene. The CDR3 here is CASSQGGQGFNQPQHF. Written as DNA, the CDR3 is TGTGCCAGCAGCCAAGGCGGACAGGGTTTCAATCAGCCCCAGCATTTT.

This clonotype was detected ten times or more. The chain combines TRBV6-9 with TRBJ2-1; 12 bases are a match to TRBD2. CDR3 size: 18 residues. Losses at the gene ends were 3 bases for V and 0 bases for J; bases not matched to a gene: 6. Per germline, CDR1 MNHGY and CDR2 SVAAGI. CDR3 in DNA: TGTGCCAGCAGTTACAGACTAGCGGGAGTGGGCTCCTACAATGAGCAGTTCTTC. Protein product: CASSYRLAGVGSYNEQFF.